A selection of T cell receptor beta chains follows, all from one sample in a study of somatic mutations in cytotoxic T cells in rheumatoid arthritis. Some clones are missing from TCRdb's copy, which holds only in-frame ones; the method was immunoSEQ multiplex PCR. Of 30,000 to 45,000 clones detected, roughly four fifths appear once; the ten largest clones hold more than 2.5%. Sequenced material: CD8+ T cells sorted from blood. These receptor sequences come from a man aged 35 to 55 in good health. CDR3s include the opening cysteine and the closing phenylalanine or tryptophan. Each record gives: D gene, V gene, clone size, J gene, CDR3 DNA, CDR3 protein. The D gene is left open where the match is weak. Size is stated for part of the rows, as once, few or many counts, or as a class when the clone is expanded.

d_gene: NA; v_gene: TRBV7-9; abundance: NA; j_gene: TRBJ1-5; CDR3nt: TGTGCCAGCAGCCCCTGGGACGGGTATCAGCCCCAGCATTTT; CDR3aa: CASSPWDGYQPQHF
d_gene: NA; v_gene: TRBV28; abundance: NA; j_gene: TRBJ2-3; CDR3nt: TGTGCCAGCACCCCTCAGGGACGTCGCACAGATACGCAGTATTTT; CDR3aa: CASTPQGRRTDTQYF
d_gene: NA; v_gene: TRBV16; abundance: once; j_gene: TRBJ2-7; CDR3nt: TGTGCCAGCAGCCAATCCCGCCAGGGGGGGAAATACGAGCAGTACTTC; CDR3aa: CASSQSRQGGKYEQYF
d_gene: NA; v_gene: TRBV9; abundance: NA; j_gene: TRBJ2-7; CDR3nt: TGTGCCAGCAGCGCGGACGGACAGTACGAGCAGTACTTC; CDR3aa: CASSADGQYEQYF
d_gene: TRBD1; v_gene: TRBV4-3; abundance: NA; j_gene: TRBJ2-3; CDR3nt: TGCGCCAGCAGCCAAGTCGGGGGACAGGGGATAACAGATACGCAGTATTTT; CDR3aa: CASSQVGGQGITDTQYF
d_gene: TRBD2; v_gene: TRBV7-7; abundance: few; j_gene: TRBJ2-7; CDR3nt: TGTGCTAGCAGCCCGGGACGGGGGGGAACCTACGAGCAGTACTTC; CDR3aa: CASSPGRGGTYEQYF
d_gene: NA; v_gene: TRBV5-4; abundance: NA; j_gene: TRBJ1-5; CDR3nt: TGTGCCAGCAGCTTGGGAGGGGGTTATCAGCCCCAGCATTTT; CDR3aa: CASSLGGGYQPQHF
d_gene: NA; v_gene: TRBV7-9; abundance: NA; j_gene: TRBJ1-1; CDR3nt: TGTGCCAGCAGCCGCGGACAGCCTGAAGCTTTCTTT; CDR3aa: CASSRGQPEAFF
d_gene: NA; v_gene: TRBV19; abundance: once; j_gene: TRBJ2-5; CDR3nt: TGTGCCAGTAGTATAGGACAGGGGAGGGACCAAGAGACCCAGTACTTC; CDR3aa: CASSIGQGRDQETQYF
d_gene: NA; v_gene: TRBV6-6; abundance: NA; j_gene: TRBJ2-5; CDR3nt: TGTGCCAGCAGTTACTCGCCAGAGACCCAGTACTTC; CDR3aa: CASSYSPETQYF
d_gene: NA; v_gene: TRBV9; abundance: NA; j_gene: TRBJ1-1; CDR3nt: TGTGCCAGCAGCGCAGATAACACTGAAGCTTTCTTT; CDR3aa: CASSADNTEAFF
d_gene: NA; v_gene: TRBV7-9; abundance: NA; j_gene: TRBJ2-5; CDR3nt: TGTGCCAGCAGCTTATCCCCTGGGCGACCCGGGACCCAGTACTTC; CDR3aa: CASSLSPGRPGTQYF
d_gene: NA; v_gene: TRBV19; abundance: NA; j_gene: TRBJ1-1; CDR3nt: TGTGCCAGTCGGATGCTAGTCTTGAACACTGAAGCTTTCTTT; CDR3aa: CASRMLVLNTEAFF
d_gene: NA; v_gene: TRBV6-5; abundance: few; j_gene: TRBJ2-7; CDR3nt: TGTGCCAGCAGTTACTCGGCAGGGGCCCACGAGCAGTACTTC; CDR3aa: CASSYSAGAHEQYF
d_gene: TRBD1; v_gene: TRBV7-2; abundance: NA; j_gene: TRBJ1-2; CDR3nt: TGTGCCAGCAGCTCTCCTAGGACAGGCATCTATGGCTACACCTTC; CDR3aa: CASSSPRTGIYGYTF
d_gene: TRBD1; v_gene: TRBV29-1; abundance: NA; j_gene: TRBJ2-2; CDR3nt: TGCAGCGTTTGGTTAGGGGGCAACACCGGGGAGCTGTTTTTT; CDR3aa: CSVWLGGNTGELFF
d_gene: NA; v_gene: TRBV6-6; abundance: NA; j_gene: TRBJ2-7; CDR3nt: TGTGCCAGCAGTTACGGTACTTCGGGCGACGAGCAGTACTTC; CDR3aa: CASSYGTSGDEQYF
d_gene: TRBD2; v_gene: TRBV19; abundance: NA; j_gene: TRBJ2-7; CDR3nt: TGTGCCAGTAGTATGAGACGCGGGAGCTCCTACGAGCAGTACTTC; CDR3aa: CASSMRRGSSYEQYF
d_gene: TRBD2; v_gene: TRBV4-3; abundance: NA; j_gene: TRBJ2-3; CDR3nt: TGCGCCAGCAGCCGCTCGACTAGCGGAACTACAGATACGCAGTATTTT; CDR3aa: CASSRSTSGTTDTQYF
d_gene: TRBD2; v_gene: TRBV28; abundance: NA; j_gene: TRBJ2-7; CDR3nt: TGTGCCAGCAGGAGAACTAGCGGGAGATCTTACGAGCAGTACTTC; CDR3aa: CASRRTSGRSYEQYF
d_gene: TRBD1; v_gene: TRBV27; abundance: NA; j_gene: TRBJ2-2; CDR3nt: TGTGCCAGCAGTTCTCCCGGGACAGGGTACACCGGGGAGCTGTTTTTT; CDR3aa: CASSSPGTGYTGELFF
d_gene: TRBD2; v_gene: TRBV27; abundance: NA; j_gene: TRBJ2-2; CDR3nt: TGTGCCAGCAGTTTTCGGGGGGGGGAGGAGCTGTTTTTT; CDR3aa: CASSFRGGEELFF
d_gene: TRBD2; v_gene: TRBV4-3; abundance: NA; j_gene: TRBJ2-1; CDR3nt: TGCGCCAGCAGCCCCCGACTAGCGGGTACTAATGAGCAGTTCTTC; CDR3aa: CASSPRLAGTNEQFF
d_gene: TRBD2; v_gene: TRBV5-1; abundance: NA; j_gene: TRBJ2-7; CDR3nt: TGCGCCAGCAGCTTAGCTAGCGGTTCCTACGAGCAGTACTTC; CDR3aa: CASSLASGSYEQYF
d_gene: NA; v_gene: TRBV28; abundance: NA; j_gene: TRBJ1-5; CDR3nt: TGTGCCAGCAGTTTAATCGGGAATAGCAATCAGCCCCAGCATTTT; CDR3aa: CASSLIGNSNQPQHF
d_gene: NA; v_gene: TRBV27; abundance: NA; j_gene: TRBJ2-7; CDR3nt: TGTGCCAGCAGTCTGGACGGGACCTACGAGCAGTACTTC; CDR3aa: CASSLDGTYEQYF
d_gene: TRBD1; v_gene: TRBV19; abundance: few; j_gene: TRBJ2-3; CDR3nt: TGTGCCAGTAAGTTACAGGGGAAAGATACGCAGTATTTT; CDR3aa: CASKLQGKDTQYF
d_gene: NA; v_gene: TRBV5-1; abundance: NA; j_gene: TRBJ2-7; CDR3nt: TGCGCCAGCAGCTTGGTCTCCAGCCGAGGAAGCTACGAGCAGTACTTC; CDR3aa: CASSLVSSRGSYEQYF
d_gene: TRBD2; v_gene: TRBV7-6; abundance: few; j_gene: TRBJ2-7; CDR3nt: TGTGCCAGCAGTTCGGATAGCGGGAGTGTCGAGCAGTACTTC; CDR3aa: CASSSDSGSVEQYF
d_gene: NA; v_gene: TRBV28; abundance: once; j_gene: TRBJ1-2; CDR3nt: TGTGCCAGCAGTTTAGAAGCAGGGATAGTTAACTATGGCTACACCTTC; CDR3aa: CASSLEAGIVNYGYTF
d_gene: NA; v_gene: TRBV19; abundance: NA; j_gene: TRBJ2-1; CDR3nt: TGTGCCAGTAGTATTGGGGCTAGCGTCCACCTCAATGAGCAGTTCTTC; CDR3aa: CASSIGASVHLNEQFF
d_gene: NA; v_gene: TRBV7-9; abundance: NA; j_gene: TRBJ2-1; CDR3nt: TGTGCCAGCACCCCGGCTACGGATGAGCAGTTCTTC; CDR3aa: CASTPATDEQFF
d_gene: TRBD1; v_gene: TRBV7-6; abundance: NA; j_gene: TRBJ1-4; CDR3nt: TGTGCCAGCAGCTTCGGCAGGGGGCCTGAAAAACTGTTTTTT; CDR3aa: CASSFGRGPEKLFF
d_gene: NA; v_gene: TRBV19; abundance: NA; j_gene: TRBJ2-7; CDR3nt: TGTGCCAGTGCTGGGGGCGGGGGACCGTACGAGCAGTACTTC; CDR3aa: CASAGGGGPYEQYF
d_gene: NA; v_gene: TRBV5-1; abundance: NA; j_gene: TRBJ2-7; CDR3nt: TGCGCCAGCAGCTTGCGTGGGGCCCCCTACGAGCAGTACTTC; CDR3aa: CASSLRGAPYEQYF
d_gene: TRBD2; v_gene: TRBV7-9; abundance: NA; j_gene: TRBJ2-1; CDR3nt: TGTGCCAGCAGCTGGGGACTAGCGGTGGTGAATGAGCAGTTCTTC; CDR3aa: CASSWGLAVVNEQFF
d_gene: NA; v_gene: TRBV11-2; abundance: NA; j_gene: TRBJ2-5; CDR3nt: TGTGCCAGCAGCCCGGGCCTTGAGGAGACCCAGTACTTC; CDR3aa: CASSPGLEETQYF
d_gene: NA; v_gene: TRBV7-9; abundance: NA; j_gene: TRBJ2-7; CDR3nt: TGTGCCAGCAGCTTAGAGTCCTACGAGCAGTACTTC; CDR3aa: CASSLESYEQYF
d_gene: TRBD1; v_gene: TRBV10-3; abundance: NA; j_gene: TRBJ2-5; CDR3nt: TGTGCCATCAGTGATTGGGACAGACAAGAGACCCAGTACTTC; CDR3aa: CAISDWDRQETQYF
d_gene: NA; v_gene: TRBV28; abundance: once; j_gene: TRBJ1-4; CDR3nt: TGTGCCAGCAGTTTATGGGACTCCCTGGAAAAACTGTTTTTT; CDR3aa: CASSLWDSLEKLFF
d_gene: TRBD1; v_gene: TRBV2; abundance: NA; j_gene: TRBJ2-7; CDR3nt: TGTGCCAGCACCCCAGGGGGCTACCGGGCCTACGAGCAGTACTTC; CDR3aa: CASTPGGYRAYEQYF
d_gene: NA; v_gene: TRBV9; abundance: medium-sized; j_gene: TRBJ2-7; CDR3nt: TGTGCCAGCAGCCCAACAACCGGGACGAGCTACGAGCAGTACTTC; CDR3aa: CASSPTTGTSYEQYF
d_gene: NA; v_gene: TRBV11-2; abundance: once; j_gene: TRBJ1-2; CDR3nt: TGTGCCAGCAGCTTTTCAGGCAGCTCTAACTATGGCTACACCTTC; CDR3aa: CASSFSGSSNYGYTF
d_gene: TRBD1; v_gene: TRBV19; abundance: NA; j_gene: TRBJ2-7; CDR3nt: TGTGCCAGTAGTCCTGGGACAGGGCCATCCTACGAGCAGTACTTC; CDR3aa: CASSPGTGPSYEQYF
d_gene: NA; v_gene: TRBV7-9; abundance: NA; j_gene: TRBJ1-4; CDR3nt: TGTGCCAGCAGCTCCACAGAGACCGACAGTCCGGCGTGGGAAAAACTGTTTTTT; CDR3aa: CASSSTETDSPAWEKLFF
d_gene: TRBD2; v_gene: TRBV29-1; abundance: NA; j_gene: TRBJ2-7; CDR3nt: TGCAGCGTTGAATTGGGTCGGGAGGGCGGGTACGAGCAGTACTTC; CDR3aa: CSVELGREGGYEQYF
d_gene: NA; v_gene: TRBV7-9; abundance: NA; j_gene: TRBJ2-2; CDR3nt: TGTGCCAGCAGCTTCGTCAGGGTAACGAACACCGGGGAGCTGTTTTTT; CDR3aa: CASSFVRVTNTGELFF
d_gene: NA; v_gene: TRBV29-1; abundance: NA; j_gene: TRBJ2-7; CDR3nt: TGCAGCGTCTATGGGCAGGCGGCCTACGAGCAGTACTTC; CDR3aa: CSVYGQAAYEQYF
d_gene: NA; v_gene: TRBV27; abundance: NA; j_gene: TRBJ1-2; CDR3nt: TGTGCCAGCAGTTTATCGCTACAGACCACGGGATATGGCTACACCTTC; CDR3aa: CASSLSLQTTGYGYTF
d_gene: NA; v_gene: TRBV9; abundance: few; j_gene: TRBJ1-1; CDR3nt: TGTGCCAGCTACGGGGGGCGGGTTGAAGCTTTCTTT; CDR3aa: CASYGGRVEAFF
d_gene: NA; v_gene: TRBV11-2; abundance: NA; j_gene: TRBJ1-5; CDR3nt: TGTGCCAGCAGTCCCGGACACCATAGCAATCAGCCCCAGCATTTT; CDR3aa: CASSPGHHSNQPQHF
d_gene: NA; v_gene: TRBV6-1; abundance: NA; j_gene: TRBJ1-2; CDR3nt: TGTGCCAGCAACGGGGGCACGACAAACTATGGCTACACCTTC; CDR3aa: CASNGGTTNYGYTF